The 15 T cell receptor beta chains given below trace back to one sample, sequenced in a study of patients and donors after allogeneic stem cell transplantation. TCRdb reprocessed the RT-PCR reads with MiXCR, giving one entry per CDR3 protein. The sample includes approximately 200,000 distinct CDR3 sequences, less than 15% of them seen just once. What was sequenced was blood, either unsorted or a sorted T cell fraction (not recorded which). These receptors all come from a human donor who was either an allogeneic HSCT recipient or a stem cell or donor lymphocyte infusion donor (not recorded which). It is not recorded whose cells these are; they may come from a transplant donor.

This clonotype was observed a few times. This chain links TRBV3-1 with TRBJ2-5; 11 nucleotides align to TRBD2. From germline, CDR1 is LGHDT and CDR2 YNNKEL (reference sequence). This CDR3 region has 19 residues. V was clipped by 5 bases and J by 2 bases; unmatched bases: 16. The CDR3 loop is CASSEGVLAGALIQETQYF. CDR3 coding DNA: TGTGCCAGCAGCGAAGGCGTACTAGCGGGGGCCCTTATACAAGAGACCCAGTACTTC.

The J gene is TRBJ1-2, the V gene TRBV30, with a weak D call TRBD1 (6 bases). The CDR3 spans 13 residues. Per germline, CDR1 GTSNPN and CDR2 SVGIG (reference sequence). V dropped 2 bases and J dropped 8 bases, with 15 bases sitting between them. In DNA form, the CDR3 reads TGTGCCTGGAGTCTGCCGGGGGGCGCCGGCTACACCTTC. Protein: CAWSLPGGAGYTF.

This clonotype was detected many times. The J gene is TRBJ2-2, the V gene TRBV5-1, with 10 bases identical to TRBD2. CDR1 SGHRS and CDR2 YFSETQ come from the germline V gene. Trimming cost V 1 base and J 3 bases; bases outside gene matches: 9. CDR3 length equals 18 residues. The CDR3 sequence is CASSLSASGRLDTGELFF. DNA of the CDR3: TGCGCCAGCAGCTTGTCAGCTAGCGGGAGATTGGACACCGGGGAGCTGTTTTTT.

The V call is TRBV12-3 or TRBV12-4, the J call TRBJ1-2; D not resolved. This CDR3 is built from 14 residues. Trimming pared 2 bases from V and 7 bases from J, leaving 14 bases between. In DNA, the CDR3 is TGTGCCAGCAGTTTATCTGCGCTTCTAAGTGGCTACACCTTC. Translating gives CASSLSALLSGYTF.

This clonotype was counted ten times or more. The CDR3 spells CASSLGRVYQPQHF. The DNA for the CDR3 is TGTGCCAGCAGCTTGGGCAGGGTATATCAGCCCCAGCATTTT. The chain is built from TRBV5-8 and TRBJ1-5; D might be TRBD1 (5 bases). V gave up 0 bases and J gave up 5 bases, with 9 bases separating them. CDR3 length: 14 residues. Germline CDR1 is SGHTS and CDR2 is YDEGEE.

The V call is TRBV9, the J call TRBJ2-5, with 9 bases matching TRBD1. Per germline, CDR1 SGDLS and CDR2 YYNGEE. This CDR3 comprises 15 residues. The V gene end was trimmed by 3 bases and the J gene end by 5 bases; junction bases not matched to a gene: 8. This CDR3 reads CASSAGGQGGETQYF. The CDR3 nucleotides are TGTGCCAGCAGCGCTGGGGGACAGGGTGGGGAGACCCAGTACTTC. The whole variable domain, remainder taken from reference TRBV9 and TRBJ2-5, is DSGVTQTPKHLITATGQRVTLRCSPRSGDLSVYWYQQSLDQGLQFLIQYYNGEERAKGNILERFSAQQFPDLHSELNLSSLELGDSALYFCASSAGGQGGETQYFGPGTRLLVL.

This clonotype was seen a handful of times. Here the CDR3 reads CASSFASGGYEQYF. The CDR3 nucleotides are TGTGCCAGCAGCTTCGCCAGCGGGGGCTACGAGCAGTACTTC. J is TRBJ2-7 and V is TRBV7-2; TRBD2 matches 8 bases. Trimming took 3 bases from V and 3 from J; bases not matched to a gene: 4. Germline V gene lookup returns CDR1 SGHTA and CDR2 FQGNSA. CDR3 size: 14 residues.

This clonotype has a handful of counts. This chain uses TRBV24-1 with TRBJ2-7, with TRBD2 matching over 9 bases. Germline lookup yields CDR1 KGHDR and CDR2 SFDVKD. The CDR3 covers 15 residues. Germline trimming cut 6 bases from V and 0 bases from J; bases unmatched to any gene: 5. The CDR3 is CATSRSGGASYEQYF. In DNA form, the CDR3 reads TGTGCCACCAGTCGTAGCGGGGGAGCCTCCTACGAGCAGTACTTC.

The genes are TRBV20-1 and TRBJ2-3; possible D gene TRBD1, 6 bases. Germline V gene lookup returns CDR1 DFQATT and CDR2 SNEGSKA (reference sequence). Between the trimmed V and J ends, which lost 5 bases and 4 bases, there was a span of 16 bases. The length of the CDR3 is 14 residues. CDR3 DNA sequence: TGCAGTGCTCCTGGCCAGGGGAGACCAGATACGCAGTATTTT. Amino acid sequence: CSAPGQGRPDTQYF.

The chain uses TRBV27 and TRBJ2-1; 7 positions match TRBD2. This CDR3 has 12 amino acids. V lost 5 bases to trimming and J lost 11 bases; unmatched junction nucleotides: 6. Per the germline V gene, CDR1 is MNHEY and CDR2 is SMNVEV (reference sequence). The CDR3 DNA is TGTGCCAGCAGTGCCTCCGGGACTAAGCAGTTCTTC. The encoded protein is CASSASGTKQFF.

The chain couples TRBV7-2 to TRBJ2-7; TRBD2 agrees at 11 bases. J lost 4 bases, V lost 1 base, and 3 bases had no gene match. The CDR3 has 15 amino acids. Germline V gene data show CDR1 as SGHTA and CDR2 as FQGNSA. Written as DNA, the CDR3 is TGTGCCAGCAGCTTAGTCGGGACTAGCGGATACGAGCAGTACTTC. Protein product: CASSLVGTSGYEQYF.

This clonotype occurred many times. The J gene is TRBJ1-1, the V gene TRBV18, with 8 positions matching TRBD1. Germline lookup yields CDR1 KGHSH and CDR2 LQKENI. The trim removed 5 bases at V and 2 bases at J, leaving 7 bases unmatched. The length of the CDR3 is 15 residues. CDR3 sequence reads: CASSAPDRGNTEAFF. CDR3 coding DNA: TGTGCCAGCTCAGCCCCAGACAGGGGAAACACTGAAGCTTTCTTT.

This clonotype appeared a few times. The CDR3 DNA is TGTGCCAGCAGCTTAAGTCCACAGGGCTATGGCTACACCTTC. Translating it yields CASSLSPQGYGYTF. The rearrangement uses TRBV7-3 and TRBJ1-2, with a tentative D call TRBD1 (6 bases). V lost 1 base to trimming and J lost 4 bases, with 10 bases between them. Germline CDR1 and CDR2: SGHTA and FQGTGA. There are 14 residues in the CDR3.

This clonotype was detected ten times or more. The chain combines TRBV10-3 with TRBJ1-4, with D possibly TRBD1 on 6 matching bases. Between the trimmed V and J ends, which lost 5 bases and 4 bases, there was a span of 8 bases. Germline V gene data show CDR1 as ENHRY and CDR2 as SYGVKD. The CDR3 length is 13 residues. CDR3 sequence: CAISRTDNEKLFF. Written as DNA, the CDR3 is TGTGCCATCAGTCGGACAGATAATGAAAAACTGTTTTTT.

This clonotype showed up just a few times. The V call is TRBV12-3 or TRBV12-4, the J call TRBJ1-2, with D tentatively TRBD1 (5 bases). This CDR3 region has 16 residues. V lost 6 bases to trimming and J lost 2 bases, with 19 bases between them. The CDR3 is CASSRVKGRINYGYTF. CDR3 DNA sequence: TGTGCCAGCAGCAGGGTCAAGGGACGGATAAACTATGGCTACACCTTC.